This T cell receptor (beta chain) was obtained from a study of T cells in Graves' hyperthyroidism and ophthalmopathy. Whole-study findings and limits: Ophthalmopathy stood apart from stable hyperthyroidism in a 13 V-J model.

This clonotype was seen only a few times. Its specificity is unknown. TCR beta CDR3 sequences were amplified from RNA transcripts. First-round RT-PCR targeting the TCR CDR3 was performed with the HTBI primer set. Via MiXCR, TCRdb re-called the multiplex PCR reads, giving one row per CDR3 protein. This table has a few hundred thousand distinct CDR3 sequences, about 15% appearing once. Hyperthyroidism had been newly diagnosed in patients aged 18 to 65, and its duration was under 2 months. Not enrolled were patients with uncontrolled infection, other autoimmune disease, pregnancy or lactation. Germline CDR1 is MDHEN and CDR2 is SYDVKM. The V and J ends lost 5 bases and 2 bases, in that order; junction bases with no gene match: 9. The CDR3 sequence is 15 residues long.

Sequenced material: blood. V and J are TRBV28 and TRBJ2-7, with 7 positions matching TRBD1. The clonotype comes from a woman in her 30s with Graves' hyperthyroidism. CDR3 sequence: CASSTGTERPYEQYF. In DNA form, the CDR3 reads TGTGCCAGCAGTACCGGGACAGAGAGACCCTACGAGCAGTACTTC.